The T cell receptor (beta chain) described here comes from a study of blood T cell repertoires in COVID-19. Turning to the study itself: Samples representing acute and convalescent COVID-19 were sourced from the United States, Italy and Spain. Nucleic acid was either cDNA or gDNA, and it came from T cells, B-cell-depleted T cells, or PBMCs.

Per the original data handling: Estimated nucleated cell counts came from reference gene primer amplification. Assay: immunoSEQ multiplex PCR; the TCRdb copy retains only in-frame clones and omits some. The D gene and trimming were derived from the DNA, and the V and J assignments and clone size from that table. The repertoire includes about 260,000 clones, approximately 88% of them detected once, and roughly a tenth sits in the top ten. Germline lookup yields CDR1 KGHSH and CDR2 LQKENI. This CDR3 is built from 15 residues. Trimming shortened V by 3 bases and J by 1 base, and 12 bases separated the two germline ends. One Seattle source followed patients from active infection through their disease course.

Sequencing input: peripheral blood. The sequence was obtained from a woman aged 70-85 years with COVID-19, enrolled during active disease. The gene calls are TRBV18 and TRBJ1-1; possibly TRBD1 for D (6 bases). CDR3 sequence (DNA): TGTGCCAGCTCACCCATTCCGGGACAGAACACTGAAGCTTTCTTT. As protein: CASSPIPGQNTEAFF. Variable domain in full (rest from reference TRBV18 and TRBJ1-1): NAGVMQNPRHLVRRRGQEARLRCSPMKGHSHVYWYRQLPEEGLKFMVYLQKENIIDESGMPKERFSAEFPKEGPSILRIQQVVRGDSAAYFCASSPIPGQNTEAFFGQGTRLTVV.